This T cell receptor (beta chain) was sequenced during a study of cytomegalovirus exposure and HLA in healthy donors. Findings of the study overall: Later on, a genetic analysis was performed. It linked a missense variant in DCLRE1C with V- and J-gene trimming of TCR beta.

The CDR3 runs to 15 residues. Trimming took off 4 bases at V and 0 bases at J, with 13 bases between the two ends. Germline CDR1 reads SGHRS; CDR2 reads YFSETQ. Donors consisted of healthy bone marrow donors. PCR used 60 Vbeta primers and 13 Jbeta primers. Assay: immunoSEQ multiplex PCR; the TCRdb copy retains only in-frame clones and omits some. The sample carries 150,000 to 200,000 clones, roughly four fifths recorded once. A remark on this clone: Its antigen is unknown.

V gene TRBV5-1 combines with J gene TRBJ1-2; the D is unclear. The sample comprised PBMCs. The sequence was collected from a man aged 45 to 65 in good health and CMV-seropositive. In DNA, the CDR3 is TGCGCCAGCAGCCCCCGTGAGGGCGCTAACTATGGCTACACCTTC. Translation gives CASSPREGANYGYTF.